Each of the 5 T cell receptor beta chains below was sequenced from the same sample in a study of cytomegalovirus exposure and HLA in healthy donors. The PCR made use of 60 Vbeta and 13 Jbeta primers. The protocol was immunoSEQ multiplex PCR, while the TCRdb copy is restricted to in-frame clones and leaves out a portion. Of some 200,000 clones listed, about 80% are singletons. Sequencing used PBMCs. Every receptor here comes from a woman aged 25 to 39 in good health and CMV-seronegative.

As regards this clone: One end of the junction is discordant with germline, which a read error may explain. The chain has TRBV7-9 and TRBJ1-1; no definite D call. The CDR3 is made up of 12 amino acids. The V gene's germline CDR1 is SEHNR and CDR2 FQNEAQ (reference sequence). The CDR3: CSSSRGSSEAFF. The CDR3 DNA reads TGTTCCAGCAGCCGTGGTAGTAGTGAAGCTTTCTTT.

The sample holds a few counts of this clone. The chain couples TRBV7-9 to TRBJ1-2; 9 bases are a match to TRBD1. The CDR3 loop spans 18 amino acids. Germline lookup yields CDR1 SEHNR and CDR2 FQNEAQ (reference sequence). Trimming removed 5 bases from V and 5 bases from J; junction bases left unmatched: 18. CDR3: CASSLRGQGKQSIYGYTF. In DNA form, the CDR3 reads TGTGCCAGCAGCCTCAGGGGACAGGGTAAACAGAGTATTTATGGCTACACCTTC.

Note on this clone: The same CDR3 arises from other DNA sequences in this sample as well. This rearrangement joins TRBV5-1 to TRBJ1-2, with D unclear. The V end was cut by 0 bases, the J end by 0 bases, with 6 bases between. The CDR3 has 14 residues. CDR1 is SGHRS and CDR2 is YFSETQ in the germline V gene. This CDR3 is CASSLAGANYGYTF. The DNA for the CDR3 is TGCGCCAGCAGCTTGGCGGGAGCTAACTATGGCTACACCTTC.

The V call is TRBV4-2, the J call TRBJ2-7; a weak D match, TRBD1 (5 bases). The ends were cut back, 3 bases at V and 5 bases at J, with 8 bases in the middle. Looked up from germline, CDR1 is LGHNA and CDR2 is YNFKEQ. The CDR3 covers 12 residues. In DNA, the CDR3 is TGTGCCAGCAGCCACCAGGGTAACGAGCAGTACTTC. Its translation: CASSHQGNEQYF.

Notes on this clone: At one end, the junction sequence differs from germline, possibly due to a read error. The V gene is TRBV7-9, the J gene TRBJ1-1; 7 bases align to TRBD1. Looked up from germline, CDR1 is SEHNR and CDR2 is FQNEAQ (reference sequence). The CDR3 sequence is 15 residues long. The CDR3 DNA is TGTTCCAGCAGCTCCCCACACAGGGGTTGGACTGAAGCTTTCTTT. Encoded protein: CSSSSPHRGWTEAFF.